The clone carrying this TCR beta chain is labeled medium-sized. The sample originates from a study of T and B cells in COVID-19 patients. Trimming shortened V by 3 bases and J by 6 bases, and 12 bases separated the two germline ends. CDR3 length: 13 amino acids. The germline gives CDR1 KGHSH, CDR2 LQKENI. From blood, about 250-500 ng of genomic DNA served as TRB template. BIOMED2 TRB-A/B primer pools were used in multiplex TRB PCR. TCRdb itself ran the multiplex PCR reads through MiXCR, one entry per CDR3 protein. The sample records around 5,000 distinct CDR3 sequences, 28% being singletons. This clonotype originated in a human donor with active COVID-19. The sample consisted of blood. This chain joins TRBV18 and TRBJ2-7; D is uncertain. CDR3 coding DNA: TGTGCCAGCTCACCGGGCCCTGCAGCCGAGCAGTACTTC. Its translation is CASSPGPAAEQYF.